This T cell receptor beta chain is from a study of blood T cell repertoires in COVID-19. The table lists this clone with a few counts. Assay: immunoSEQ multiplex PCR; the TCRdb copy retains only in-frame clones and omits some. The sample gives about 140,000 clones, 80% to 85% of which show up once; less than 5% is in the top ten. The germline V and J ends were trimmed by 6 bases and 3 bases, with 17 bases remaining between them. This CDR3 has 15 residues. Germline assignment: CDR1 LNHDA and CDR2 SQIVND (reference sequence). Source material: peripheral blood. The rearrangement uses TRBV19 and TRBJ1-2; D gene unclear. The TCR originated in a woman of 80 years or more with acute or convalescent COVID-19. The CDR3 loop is CASRYGRVGYYGYTF. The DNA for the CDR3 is TGTGCCAGTAGATACGGGCGGGTAGGGTACTATGGCTACACCTTC.